This T cell receptor beta chain was obtained from a study of CD8 T cells in ankylosing spondylitis. Regarding the study as a whole: Disease-associated clones were reportedly significantly overrepresented in matched ankylosing spondylitis synovial fluid. Earlier work had already found some motif variants in reactive arthritis synovial fluid and blood. Disease-linked clones bore a CD8+ phenotype, appearing relatively rarely in peripheral blood.

The germline V and J ends were trimmed by 1 base and 5 bases, with 11 bases remaining between them. Germline CDR1 KGHSH, CDR2 LQKENI. The CDR3 totals 14 residues. Preparation of TCR beta libraries was done by quantitative 5'-RACE with molecular barcodes. TCRdb re-derived calls from the 5' RACE reads in MiXCR, one entry per CDR3 protein. The table lists roughly 91,000 distinct CDR3 sequences, roughly 8.3% of them singletons. This clonotype was found many times. Its antigen is as yet unknown. This rearrangement joins TRBV18 to TRBJ1-1; TRBD1 is a possible D gene (6 bases). The TCR was taken from a male donor with ankylosing spondylitis or in good health (not recorded which). Sequencing input: blood, either unsorted or a sorted T cell fraction (not recorded which). The DNA of the CDR3 is TGTGCCAGCTCACCACTGGGGCAGGGGACTGAAGCTTTCTTT. Its protein product is CASSPLGQGTEAFF.